The source of this T cell receptor beta chain is a study of blood T cell repertoires in COVID-19. Study background: Samples representing acute and convalescent COVID-19 were sourced from the United States, Italy and Spain. In each case, the material was cDNA or gDNA derived from T cells, B-cell-depleted T cells, or PBMCs.

This clone was seen a single time. Study processing details: It was from reference gene primer amplification that nucleated cell counts were estimated. This table comes from immunoSEQ multiplex PCR, and its TCRdb copy is limited to in-frame clones, with some not included. From that table come the V and J calls and clone size; the DNA was used to work out D and trimming. The data show about 150,000 clones, roughly four fifths seen once. The Seattle patients joined while their infection was active and were tracked longitudinally afterward. CDR1 is MNHEY, CDR2 SMNVEV, per germline (reference sequence). There are 15 residues in the CDR3. V shed 0 bases, J shed 2 bases, and the junction held 0 bases outside the gene matches.

The origin of this receptor is a woman aged 60 to 75 with COVID-19, enrolled during active disease. The chain recombines TRBV27 with TRBJ1-5; 8 nucleotides line up with TRBD1. The sample taken for sequencing was peripheral blood. The CDR3 coding sequence is TGTGCCAGCAGTTTATCGACAGGGGGCAATCAGCCCCAGCATTTT. Its translation is CASSLSTGGNQPQHF.